The source of this T cell receptor beta chain is a study of beta chain features in type 1 diabetes. Study-level information: Healthy donors resembled patients in age, gender and cell yields. Examination of sorted cells across all samples involved over 85,000,000 cells.

The authors reverse transcribed all of the isolated RNA, so sequencing captured expressed TCRB transcripts. Assay: immunoSEQ multiplex PCR; the TCRdb copy retains only in-frame clones and omits some. The sample contains 300,000 or so clones, roughly an eighth of which appear only once. With regard to this clone: Its cognate antigen is unknown.

General observations from the study: Patients and controls would be equally affected if PCR favored shorter templates. Insertion counts at VDJ junctions were lower in type 1 diabetes patients, who also showed more deletions there. Patients with Type 1 diabetes showed moderately but significantly shorter TCRB CDR3s in all four CD4+ subsets.

This clonotype originated in a man aged 30-40 years with type 1 diabetes. Specimen: naive CD4+ T cells from blood.

Here the CDR3 DNA reads TGTGCCAGCAGCTCCCGTGCGGGCGGGAATCAGCCCCAGCATTTT. It translates to CASSSRAGGNQPQHF. The chain couples TRBV7-2 to TRBJ1-5; D gene unclear. V was trimmed by 4 bases and J by 4 bases, leaving 14 bases between them. In germline, CDR1 is SGHTA, CDR2 FQGNSA. The CDR3 contains 15 residues. Full variable domain (remainder filled in from reference TRBV7-2 and TRBJ1-5): GAGVSQSPSNKVTEKGKDVELRCDPISGHTALYWYRQSLGQGLEFLIYFQGNSAPDKSGLPSDRFSAERTGGSVSTLTIQRTQQEDSAVYLCASSSRAGGNQPQHFGDGTRLSIL.